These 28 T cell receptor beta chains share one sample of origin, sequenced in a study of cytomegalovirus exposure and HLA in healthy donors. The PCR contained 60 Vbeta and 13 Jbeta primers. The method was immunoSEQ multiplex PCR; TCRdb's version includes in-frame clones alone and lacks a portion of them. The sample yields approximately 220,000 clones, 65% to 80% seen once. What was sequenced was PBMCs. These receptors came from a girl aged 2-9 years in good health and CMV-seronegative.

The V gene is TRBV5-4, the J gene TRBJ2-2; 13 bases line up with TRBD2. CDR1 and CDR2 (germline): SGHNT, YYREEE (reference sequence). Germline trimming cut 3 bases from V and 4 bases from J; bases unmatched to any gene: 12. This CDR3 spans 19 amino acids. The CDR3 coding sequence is TGTGCCAGCAGCTCGCACCCCACTAGCGGGAGGGCCCCCACCGGGGAGCTGTTTTTT. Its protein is CASSSHPTSGRAPTGELFF.

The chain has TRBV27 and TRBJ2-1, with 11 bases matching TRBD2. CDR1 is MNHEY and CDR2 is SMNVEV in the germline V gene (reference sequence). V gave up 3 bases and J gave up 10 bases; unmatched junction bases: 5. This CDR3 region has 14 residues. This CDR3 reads CASSLVAGGPEQFF. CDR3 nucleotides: TGTGCCAGCAGTTTGGTAGCGGGAGGGCCAGAGCAGTTCTTC.

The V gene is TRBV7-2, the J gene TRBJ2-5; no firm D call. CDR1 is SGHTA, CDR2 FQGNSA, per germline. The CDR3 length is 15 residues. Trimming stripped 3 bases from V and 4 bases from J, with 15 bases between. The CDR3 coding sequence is TGTGCCAGCAGCTTGACTTCCGGAGTCCGAGAGACCCAGTACTTC. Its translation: CASSLTSGVRETQYF.

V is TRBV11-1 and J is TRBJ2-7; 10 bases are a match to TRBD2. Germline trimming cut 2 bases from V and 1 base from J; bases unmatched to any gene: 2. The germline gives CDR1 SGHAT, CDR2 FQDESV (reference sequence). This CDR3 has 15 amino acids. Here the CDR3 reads CASSLSLAGSYEQYF. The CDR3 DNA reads TGTGCCAGCAGCTTATCACTAGCGGGATCCTACGAGCAGTACTTC. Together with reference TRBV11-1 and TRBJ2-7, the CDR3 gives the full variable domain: EAEVAQSPRYKITEKSQAVAFWCDPISGHATLYWYRQILGQGPELLVQFQDESVVDDSQLPKDRFSAERLKGVDSTLKIQPAELGDSAMYLCASSLSLAGSYEQYFGPGTRLTVT.

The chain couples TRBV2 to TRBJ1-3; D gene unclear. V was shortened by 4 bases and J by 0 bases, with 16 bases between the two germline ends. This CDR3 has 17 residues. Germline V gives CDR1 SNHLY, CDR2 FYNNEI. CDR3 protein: CASSGFQPGYSGNTIYF. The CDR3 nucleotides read TGTGCCAGCAGTGGTTTCCAGCCAGGTTACTCTGGAAACACCATATATTTT.

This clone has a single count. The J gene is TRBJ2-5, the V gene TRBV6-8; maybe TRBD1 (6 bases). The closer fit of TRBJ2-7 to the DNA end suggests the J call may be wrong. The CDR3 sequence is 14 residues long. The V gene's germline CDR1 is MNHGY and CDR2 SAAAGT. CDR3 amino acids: CASRTTDSSYEQYF. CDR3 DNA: TGTGCCAGCAGAACCACGGACAGCTCCTACGAGCAGTACTTC.

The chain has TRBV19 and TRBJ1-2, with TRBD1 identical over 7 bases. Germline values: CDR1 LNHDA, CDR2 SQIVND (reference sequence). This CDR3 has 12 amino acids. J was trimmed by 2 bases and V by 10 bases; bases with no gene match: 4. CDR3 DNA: TGTGCCACCTCGGACAGGAACTATGGCTACACCTTC. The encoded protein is CATSDRNYGYTF.

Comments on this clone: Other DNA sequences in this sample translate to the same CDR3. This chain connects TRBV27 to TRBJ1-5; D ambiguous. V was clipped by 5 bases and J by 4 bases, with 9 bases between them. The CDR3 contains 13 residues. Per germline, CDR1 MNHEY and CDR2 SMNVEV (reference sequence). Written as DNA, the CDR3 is TGTGCCAGCAGTCCCCGCGGAAATCAGCCCCAGCATTTT. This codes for CASSPRGNQPQHF.

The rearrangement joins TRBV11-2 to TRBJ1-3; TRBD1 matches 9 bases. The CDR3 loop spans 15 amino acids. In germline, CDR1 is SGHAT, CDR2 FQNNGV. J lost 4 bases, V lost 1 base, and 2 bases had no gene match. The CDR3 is CASSLVGQGGNTIYF. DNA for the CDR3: TGTGCCAGCAGCTTAGTGGGACAGGGCGGAAACACCATATATTTT.

CDR3 loop: CASSAKPGGYGYTF. The CDR3 bases are TGTGCCAGCAGTGCAAAGCCCGGGGGCTATGGCTACACCTTC. The V call is TRBV6-5, the J call TRBJ1-2; TRBD1 is a possible D gene (5 bases). This CDR3 is 14 amino acids long. V was trimmed by 5 bases and J by 4 bases, leaving 14 bases between them. From germline, CDR1 is MNHEY and CDR2 SVGAGI.

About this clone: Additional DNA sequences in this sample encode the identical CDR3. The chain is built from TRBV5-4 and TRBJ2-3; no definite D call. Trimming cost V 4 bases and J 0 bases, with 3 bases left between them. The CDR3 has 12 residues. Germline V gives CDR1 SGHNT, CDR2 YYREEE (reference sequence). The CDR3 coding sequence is TGTGCCAGCAGCCTTAGCACAGATACGCAGTATTTT. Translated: CASSLSTDTQYF. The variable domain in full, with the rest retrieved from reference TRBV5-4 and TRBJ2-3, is ETGVTQSPTHLIKTRGQQVTLRCSSQSGHNTVSWYQQALGQGPQFIFQYYREEENGRGNFPPRFSGLQFPNYSSELNVNALELDDSALYLCASSLSTDTQYFGPGTRLTVL.

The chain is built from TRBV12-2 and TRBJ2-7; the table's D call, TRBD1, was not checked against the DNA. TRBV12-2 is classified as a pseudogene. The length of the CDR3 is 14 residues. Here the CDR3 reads CASRLGQKIYEQYF. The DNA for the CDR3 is TGTGCAAGTCGCTTAGGACAGAAGATCTACGAGCAGTACTTC.

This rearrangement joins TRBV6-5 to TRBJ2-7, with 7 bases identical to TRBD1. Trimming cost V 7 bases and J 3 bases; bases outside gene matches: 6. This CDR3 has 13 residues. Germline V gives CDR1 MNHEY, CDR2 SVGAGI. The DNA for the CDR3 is TGTGCCAGCATAGCAGGGGGAAACTACGAGCAGTACTTC. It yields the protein CASIAGGNYEQYF.

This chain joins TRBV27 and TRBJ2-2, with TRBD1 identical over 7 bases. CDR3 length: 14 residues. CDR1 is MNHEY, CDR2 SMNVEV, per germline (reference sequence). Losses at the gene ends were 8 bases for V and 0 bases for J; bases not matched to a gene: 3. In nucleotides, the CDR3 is TGTGCCAGCTCGCAGGGGGCGAACACCGGGGAGCTGTTTTTT. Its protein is CASSQGANTGELFF.

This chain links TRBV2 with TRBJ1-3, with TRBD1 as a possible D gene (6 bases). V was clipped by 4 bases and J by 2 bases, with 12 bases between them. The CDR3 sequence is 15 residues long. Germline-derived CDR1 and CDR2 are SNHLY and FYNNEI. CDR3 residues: CASSGNRVAGNTIYF. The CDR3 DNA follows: TGTGCCAGCAGTGGAAACAGGGTAGCTGGAAACACCATATATTTT.

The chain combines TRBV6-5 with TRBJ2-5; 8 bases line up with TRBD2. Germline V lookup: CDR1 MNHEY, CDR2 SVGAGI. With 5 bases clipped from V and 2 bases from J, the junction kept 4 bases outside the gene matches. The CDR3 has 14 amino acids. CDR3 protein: CASSLPGGQETQYF. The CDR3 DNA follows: TGTGCCAGCAGTCTTCCGGGGGGGCAAGAGACCCAGTACTTC.

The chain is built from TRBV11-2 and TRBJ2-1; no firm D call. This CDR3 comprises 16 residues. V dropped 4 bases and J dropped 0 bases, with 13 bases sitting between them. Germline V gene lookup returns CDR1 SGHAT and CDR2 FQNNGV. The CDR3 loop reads CASSSTRLDSYNEQFF. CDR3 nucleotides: TGTGCCAGCAGCTCCACTCGACTTGACTCCTACAATGAGCAGTTCTTC.

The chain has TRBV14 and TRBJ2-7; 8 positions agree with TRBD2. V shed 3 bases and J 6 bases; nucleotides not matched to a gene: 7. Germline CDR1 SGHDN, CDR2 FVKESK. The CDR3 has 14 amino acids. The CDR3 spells CASSQTGGLREQYF. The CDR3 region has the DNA TGTGCCAGCAGCCAGACGGGAGGGCTCCGCGAGCAGTACTTC.

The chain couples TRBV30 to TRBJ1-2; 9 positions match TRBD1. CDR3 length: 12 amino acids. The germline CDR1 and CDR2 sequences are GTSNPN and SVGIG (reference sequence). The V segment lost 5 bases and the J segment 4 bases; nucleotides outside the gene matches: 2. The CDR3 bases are TGTGCCTGGGGGACAGGGCTCTATGGCTACACCTTC. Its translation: CAWGTGLYGYTF.

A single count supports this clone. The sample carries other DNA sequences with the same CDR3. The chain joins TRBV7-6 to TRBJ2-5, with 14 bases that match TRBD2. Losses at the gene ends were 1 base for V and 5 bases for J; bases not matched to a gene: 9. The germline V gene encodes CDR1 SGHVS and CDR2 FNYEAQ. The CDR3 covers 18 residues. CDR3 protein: CASSLGASGLAGEETQYF. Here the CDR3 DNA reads TGTGCCAGCAGCTTAGGGGCGTCGGGACTAGCGGGAGAGGAGACCCAGTACTTC. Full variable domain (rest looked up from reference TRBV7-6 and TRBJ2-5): GAGVSQSPRYKVTKRGQDVALRCDPISGHVSLYWYRQALGQGPEFLTYFNYEAQQDKSGLPNDRFSAERPEGSISTLTIQRTEQRDSAMYRCASSLGASGLAGEETQYFGPGTRLLVL.

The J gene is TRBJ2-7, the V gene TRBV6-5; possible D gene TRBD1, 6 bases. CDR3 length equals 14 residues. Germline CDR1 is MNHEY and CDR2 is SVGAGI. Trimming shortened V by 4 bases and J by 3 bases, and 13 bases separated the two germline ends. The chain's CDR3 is CASSFDRDIYEQYF. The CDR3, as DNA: TGTGCCAGCAGTTTCGACCGGGACATCTACGAGCAGTACTTC.

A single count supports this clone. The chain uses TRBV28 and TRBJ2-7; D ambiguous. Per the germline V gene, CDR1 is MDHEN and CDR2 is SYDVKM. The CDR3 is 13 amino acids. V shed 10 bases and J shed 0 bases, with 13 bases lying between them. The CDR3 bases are TGTGCCACCTTGGGCCAAAGCTCCTACGAGCAGTACTTC. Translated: CATLGQSSYEQYF. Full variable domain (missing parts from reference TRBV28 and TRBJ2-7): DVKVTQSSRYLVKRTGEKVFLECVQDMDHENMFWYRQDPGLGLRLIYFSYDVKMKEKGDIPEGYSVSREKKERFSLILESASTNQTSMYLCATLGQSSYEQYFGPGTRLTVT.

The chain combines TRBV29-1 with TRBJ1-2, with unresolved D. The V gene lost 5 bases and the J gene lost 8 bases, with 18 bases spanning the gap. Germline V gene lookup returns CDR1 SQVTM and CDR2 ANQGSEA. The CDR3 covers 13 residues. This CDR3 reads CSVYPIGPTGYTF. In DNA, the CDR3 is TGCAGCGTTTACCCGATTGGGCCCACCGGCTACACCTTC. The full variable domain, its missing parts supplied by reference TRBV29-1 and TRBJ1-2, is SAVISQKPSRDICQRGTSLTIQCQVDSQVTMMFWYRQQPGQSLTLIATANQGSEATYESGFVIDKFPISRPNLTFSTLTVSNMSPEDSSIYLCSVYPIGPTGYTFGSGTRLTVV.

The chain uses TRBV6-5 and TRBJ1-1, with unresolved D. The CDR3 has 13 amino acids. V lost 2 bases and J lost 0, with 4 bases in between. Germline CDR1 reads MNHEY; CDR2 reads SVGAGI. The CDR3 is CASSYAMNTEAFF. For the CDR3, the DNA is TGTGCCAGCAGTTACGCGATGAACACTGAAGCTTTCTTT.

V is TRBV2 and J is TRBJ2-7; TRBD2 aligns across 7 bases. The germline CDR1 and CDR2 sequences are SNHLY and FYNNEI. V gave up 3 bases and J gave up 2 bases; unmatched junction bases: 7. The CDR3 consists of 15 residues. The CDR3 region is CASSDGSGATYEQYF. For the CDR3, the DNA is TGTGCCAGCAGTGACGGGAGCGGGGCAACCTACGAGCAGTACTTC.

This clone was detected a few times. The CDR3 here is CASSLHRGQEDTQYF. The CDR3 DNA reads as TGTGCCAGCAGTTTACACAGGGGGCAGGAAGATACGCAGTATTTT. V usage is TRBV28 and J usage is TRBJ2-3; 9 bases align to TRBD1. The CDR3 loop spans 15 amino acids. Germline CDR1 is MDHEN and CDR2 is SYDVKM. V lost 2 bases and J lost 5; bases outside the gene matches: 5.

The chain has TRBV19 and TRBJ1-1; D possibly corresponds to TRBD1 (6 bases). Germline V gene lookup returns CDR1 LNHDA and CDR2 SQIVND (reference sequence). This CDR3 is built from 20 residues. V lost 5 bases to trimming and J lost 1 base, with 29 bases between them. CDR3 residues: CASSSPAPGNRAEQNTEAFF. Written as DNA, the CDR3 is TGTGCCAGTAGTTCGCCGGCCCCCGGGAACAGGGCGGAACAGAACACTGAAGCTTTCTTT.

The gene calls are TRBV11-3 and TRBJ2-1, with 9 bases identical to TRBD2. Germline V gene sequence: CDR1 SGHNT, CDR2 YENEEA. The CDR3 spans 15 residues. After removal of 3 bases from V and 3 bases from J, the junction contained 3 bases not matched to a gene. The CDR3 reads CASSFSGGYYNEQFF. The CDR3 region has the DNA TGTGCCAGCAGCTTTAGCGGGGGATACTACAATGAGCAGTTCTTC.